Below, one T cell receptor (beta chain) is given with its context. This sample was taken from a study of blood T cell repertoires in COVID-19. Participants' reported clinical history set cohort assignment. The germline V gene encodes CDR1 SNHLY and CDR2 FYNNEI. Trimming left V 8 bases short and J 5 bases short, with 12 bases between. The CDR3 is 12 amino acids. Profiling relied on immunoSEQ multiplex PCR, and the TCRdb table lists in-frame clones only, not all of them. The sample holds under 500,000 clones; 70% to 90% are singletons and the top ten take approximately 2%. This TCR derives from a woman between 18 and 30 years old with acute COVID-19. The chain combines TRBV2 with TRBJ2-5, with a weak D call TRBD2 (5 bases). The sample taken for sequencing was PBMCs or T cells enriched from blood (not recorded which). The CDR3 is CASHTSRETQYF. CDR3 sequence (DNA): TGTGCCAGCCATACTAGTCGGGAGACCCAGTACTTC.